These T cell receptor beta chains were read from a single sample in a study of T cells in Graves' hyperthyroidism and ophthalmopathy. TCRdb reprocessed the multiplex PCR reads with MiXCR, giving one entry per CDR3 protein. The data show almost 600,000 distinct CDR3 sequences, with around 42% seen just once and roughly 7.7% held by the top ten. Sample: peripheral blood or thyroid tissue (not recorded which). The receptors here all came from a woman aged 18-29 years with Graves' hyperthyroidism. CDR3s include the opening cysteine and the closing phenylalanine or tryptophan. D genes are given only for firm matches. Some rows have no size entry. The others give once, few or many, or a class for an expanded clone.

>many|TRBV7-8|-|TRBJ2-6
CASSPGLAGANVLTF
TGTGCCAGCAGCCCAGGCCTGGCTGGGGCCAACGTCCTGACTTTC
>many|TRBV9|-|TRBJ1-2
CASSVVDRANYGYTF
TGTGCCAGCAGCGTAGTGGACAGAGCTAACTATGGCTACACCTTC
>-|TRBV15|-|TRBJ2-5
CTSVPAVRLAVLQETQYF
-
>-|TRBV2|TRBD2|TRBJ2-7
CAAREAYNEQYF
TGTGCTGCGCGGGAGGCGTACAACGAGCAGTACTTC
>-|TRBV9|-|TRBJ2-7
CASSVESGYEQYF
TGTGCCAGCAGCGTAGAGAGCGGCTACGAGCAGTACTTC
>-|TRBV24-1|TRBD1|TRBJ1-5
CARRGGGRGDQPQHF
TGTGCTAGACGGGGAGGGGGCAGGGGAGACCAGCCCCAGCATTTT
>-|TRBV3-1|-|TRBJ1-1
CASSQGATEAFF
TGTGCCAGCAGCCAGGGGGCGACTGAAGCTTTCTTT
>many|TRBV6-5|-|TRBJ1-4
CASSMTGFSAANEKLFF
TGTGCCAGCAGTATGACAGGTTTTTCTGCAGCTAATGAAAAACTGTTTTTT
>few|TRBV20-1|TRBD1|TRBJ2-7
CSASTGTGKEQYF
TGCAGTGCTTCCACCGGGACAGGTAAAGAGCAGTACTTC
>many|TRBV7-8|-|TRBJ2-7
CASSLATADEQYF
TGTGCCAGCAGCTTAGCGACAGCGGACGAGCAGTACTTC
>-|TRBV15|-|TRBJ1-2
CATSSFVQGSDYTF
TGTGCCACCAGCAGCTTTGTACAGGGTTCTGACTACACCTTC
>-|TRBV24-1|TRBD2|TRBJ2-5
CATSANLAGEETQYF
TGTGCCACCAGTGCTAATCTAGCGGGAGAGGAGACCCAGTACTTC
>many|TRBV12-3/TRBV12-4|-|TRBJ1-5
CASSLRNSNQPQHF
TGTGCCAGCAGTTTACGAAATAGCAATCAGCCCCAGCATTTT
>-|TRBV9|-|TRBJ1-6
CASSADVVNSPLHF
TGTGCCAGCAGTGCCGACGTAGTCAATTCACCCCTCCACTTT
>many|TRBV7-9|TRBD2|TRBJ2-5
CASRSSLAGETQYF
TGTGCCAGCAGATCCTCACTAGCGGGAGAGACCCAGTACTTC
>many|TRBV7-7|-|TRBJ1-1
CASSLSWDTEAFF
TGTGCTAGCAGTCTCAGTTGGGACACTGAAGCTTTCTTT
>many|TRBV7-9|-|TRBJ2-5
CASSLFGQGEETQYF
TGTGCCAGCAGCTTATTCGGGCAGGGAGAAGAGACCCAGTACTTC
>many|TRBV28|-|TRBJ2-7
CASSFILAVRSSYEQYF
TGTGCCAGCAGTTTTATCTTGGCGGTCAGGAGCTCCTACGAGCAGTACTTC
>-|TRBV6-5|-|TRBJ1-2
CASSWKGAGYTF
TGTGCCAGCAGTTGGAAGGGTGCTGGCTACACCTTC
>-|TRBV7-6|-|TRBJ2-2
CASSSEAGDTGELFF
TGTGCCAGCAGCTCGGAAGCAGGGGACACTGGGGAGCTGTTTTTT
>-|TRBV12-3/TRBV12-4|TRBD1|TRBJ2-2
CASRDDTRDRSNTGELFF
TGTGCCAGCAGGGATGACACCCGGGACAGGTCGAACACCGGGGAGCTGTTTTTT
>-|TRBV7-9|-|TRBJ2-1
CASSEQAVGINERFF
TGTGCCAGCAGCGAACAGGCCGTAGGTATCAATGAGCGGTTCTTC
>-|TRBV4-1|-|TRBJ1-1
CASSPPQGFGAFF
TGCGCCAGCAGCCCACCACAGGGATTCGGAGCTTTCTTT
>-|TRBV7-9|-|TRBJ2-5
CASSLPQGKWETQYF
TGTGCCAGCAGCTTACCGCAGGGGAAATGGGAGACCCAGTACTTC
>many|TRBV2|TRBD2|TRBJ2-7
CASYSGRDYEQYF
TGTGCCAGCTATAGCGGGAGGGACTACGAGCAGTACTTC
>-|TRBV25-1|-|TRBJ2-2
CASSGRSPNTGELFF
TGTGCCAGTTCTGGTAGGAGTCCGAACACCGGGGAGCTGTTTTTT
>-|TRBV11-2|-|TRBJ2-1
CASSLDGRNEQFF
TGTGCCAGCAGCTTAGATGGCAGGAATGAGCAGTTCTTC
>-|TRBV20-1|TRBD2|TRBJ2-2
CSARDQLAGLSGELFF
TGCAGTGCTAGAGATCAGCTAGCGGGATTATCCGGGGAGCTGTTTTTT
>-|TRBV29-1|TRBD2|TRBJ2-5
CSVEDRGGSGAWETQYF
TGCAGCGTTGAAGATCGGGGGGGGAGCGGGGCGTGGGAGACCCAGTACTTC
>-|TRBV12-5|-|TRBJ2-1
CASGPPIPQFF
TGTGCTAGTGGTCCCCCGATACCTCAGTTCTTC
>many|TRBV29-1|-|TRBJ1-1
CSVVKQGSTEAFF
TGCAGCGTTGTGAAGCAGGGTAGCACTGAAGCTTTCTTT
>-|TRBV20-1|TRBD1|TRBJ2-5
CSARDDRVGETQYF
TGCAGTGCTAGAGATGACAGGGTAGGAGAGACCCAGTACTTC
>many|TRBV12-3/TRBV12-4|TRBD1|TRBJ2-7
CASSLPGQGFSEQYF
TGTGCCAGCAGTCTCCCGGGACAGGGTTTTAGCGAGCAGTACTTC
>-|TRBV5-1|-|TRBJ2-2
CANSLAGELFF
TGCGCCAACAGCTTGGCCGGGGAGCTGTTTTTT
>few|TRBV7-3|-|TRBJ1-2
CASRPGTVSGNTF
TGTGCCAGCAGGCCAGGGACCGTCTCTGGAAACACCTTC
>many|TRBV20-1|-|TRBJ1-2
CSAGPVREGYTF
TGCAGTGCGGGGCCAGTAAGGGAAGGCTACACCTTC
>-|TRBV29-1|-|TRBJ2-5
CSVRGGTLETQYF
TGCAGCGTTAGAGGCGGGACTCTAGAGACCCAGTACTTC
>many|TRBV10-2|-|TRBJ2-5
CASSEAAETQYF
TGCGCCAGCAGTGAAGCAGCGGAGACCCAGTACTTC
>few|TRBV15|TRBD2|TRBJ2-1
CATSGWTSGSNYNEQFF
TGTGCCACCAGCGGTTGGACTAGCGGGAGCAACTACAATGAGCAGTTCTTC
>many|TRBV29-1|-|TRBJ2-7
CSVGGLGSAAMYEQYF
TGCAGCGTTGGGGGGCTCGGGAGCGCCGCAATGTACGAGCAGTACTTC